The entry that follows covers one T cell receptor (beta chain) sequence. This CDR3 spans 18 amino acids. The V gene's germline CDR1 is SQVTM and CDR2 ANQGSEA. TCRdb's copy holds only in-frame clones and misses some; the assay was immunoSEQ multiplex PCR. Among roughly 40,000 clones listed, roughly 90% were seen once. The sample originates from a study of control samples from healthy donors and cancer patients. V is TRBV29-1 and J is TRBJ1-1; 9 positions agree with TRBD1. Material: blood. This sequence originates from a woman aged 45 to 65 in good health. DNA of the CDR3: TGCTGCCTCAGACCGGGACAGGGAGAATTGGACAAGGACACTGAAGCTTTCTTT. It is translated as CCLRPGQGELDKDTEAFF.